These 14 T cell receptor beta chains originate from one sample sequenced in a study of blood T cell repertoires in COVID-19. Assay: immunoSEQ multiplex PCR; the TCRdb copy retains only in-frame clones and omits some. The table records more than 200,000 clones, more than 75% of them present only once. The source material was peripheral blood. The source is a woman aged 55-70 years with COVID-19, enrolled during active disease.

A single count supports this clone. This chain uses TRBV27 with TRBJ1-2; 7 positions match TRBD1. Trimming cost V 5 bases and J 6 bases; bases outside gene matches: 9. The CDR3 is made up of 14 amino acids. Germline CDR1 MNHEY, CDR2 SMNVEV (reference sequence). CDR3 DNA: TGTGCCAGCAGTCCGTTGACAGGGCGGCATGGCTACACCTTC. Its translation: CASSPLTGRHGYTF.

This chain uses TRBV2 with TRBJ1-4, with 8 nucleotides matching TRBD1. The CDR3 consists of 15 residues. Trimming cost V 6 bases and J 7 bases; bases outside gene matches: 10. The germline CDR1 and CDR2 sequences are SNHLY and FYNNEI. The CDR3, as DNA: TGTGCCAGCAGAAAAGACAGGGGCGGGGGTGAAAAACTGTTTTTT. Amino acid sequence: CASRKDRGGGEKLFF.

This clone was detected a few times. CDR3 sequence reads: CAGWGLDTQYF. The CDR3, as DNA: TGTGCCGGCTGGGGCCTAGATACGCAGTATTTT. The chain has TRBV7-9 and TRBJ2-3; possible D gene TRBD1, 5 bases. This CDR3 has 11 residues. Germline CDR1 and CDR2: SEHNR and FQNEAQ (reference sequence). V lost 11 bases to trimming and J lost 5 bases, with 11 bases between them.

This chain joins TRBV2 and TRBJ2-3; TRBD2 matches at 11 bases. After removal of 4 bases from V and 0 bases from J, the junction contained 9 bases not matched to a gene. Looked up from germline, CDR1 is SNHLY and CDR2 is FYNNEI. The CDR3 runs to 18 residues. The CDR3 sequence is CASSGLLWTSGSTDTQYF. In DNA, the CDR3 is TGTGCCAGCAGTGGGTTATTGTGGACTAGCGGGAGCACAGATACGCAGTATTTT. The full variable domain, its missing parts supplied by reference TRBV2 and TRBJ2-3, is EPEVTQTPSHQVTQMGQEVILRCVPISNHLYFYWYRQILGQKVEFLVSFYNNEISEKSEIFDDQFSVERPDGSNFTLKIRSTKLEDSAMYFCASSGLLWTSGSTDTQYFGPGTRLTVL.

In DNA, the CDR3 is TGTGCCAGCAGCCAAGGGGGAGTTGGGGAGCTGTTTTTT. It codes for CASSQGGVGELFF. This sequence joins TRBV7-9 and TRBJ2-2; D might be TRBD1 (6 bases). Germline CDR1 SEHNR, CDR2 FQNEAQ (reference sequence). The CDR3 covers 13 residues. Trimming shortened V by 5 bases and J by 8 bases, and 12 bases separated the two germline ends. The complete variable domain, with remaining parts taken from reference TRBV7-9 and TRBJ2-2, reads DTGVSQNPRHKITKRGQNVTFRCDPISEHNRLYWYRQTLGQGPEFLTYFQNEAQLEKSRLLSDRFSAERPKGSFSTLEIQRTEQGDSAMYLCASSQGGVGELFFGEGSRLTVL.

The gene calls are TRBV7-9 and TRBJ2-5; 11 bases match TRBD2. Germline-derived CDR1 and CDR2 are SEHNR and FQNEAQ (reference sequence). CDR3 length: 17 amino acids. V shed 0 bases, J shed 5 bases, and the junction held 8 bases outside the gene matches. CDR3 in amino acids: CASSLASGRAWRETQYF. In DNA form, the CDR3 reads TGTGCCAGCAGCTTAGCTAGCGGGAGGGCCTGGAGGGAGACCCAGTACTTC.

The rearrangement links TRBV9 to TRBJ2-5; 11 positions agree with TRBD2. Germline trimming cut 0 bases from V and 2 bases from J; bases unmatched to any gene: 3. This CDR3 region has 16 residues. CDR1 is SGDLS and CDR2 is YYNGEE in the germline V gene. The CDR3 DNA reads as TGTGCCAGCAGCGTAGCAATAGCGGGAGGGCAAGAGACCCAGTACTTC. This gives the protein CASSVAIAGGQETQYF.

In this sample, this clone turned up once. The rearrangement links TRBV7-2 to TRBJ2-3, with D possibly matching TRBD2 (5 bases). The CDR3 contains 13 residues. V shed 8 bases and J shed 4 bases, with 13 bases lying between them. Germline-derived CDR1 and CDR2 are SGHTA and FQGNSA. The DNA for the CDR3 is TGTGCCAGCTTGAGGGTGCGAGCAGATACGCAGTATTTT. Residues: CASLRVRADTQYF.

This sequence joins TRBV2 and TRBJ1-2; no firm D call. Germline lookup yields CDR1 SNHLY and CDR2 FYNNEI. Trimming removed 8 bases from V and 4 bases from J, with 17 bases in between. CDR3 size: 14 residues. The CDR3 is CASLRRVITYGYTF. In DNA, the CDR3 is TGTGCCAGCCTGAGGAGGGTGATTACCTATGGCTACACCTTC.

V gene TRBV4-2 combines with J gene TRBJ2-1, with D perhaps TRBD2 (6 bases). V was clipped by 2 bases and J by 9 bases, with 17 bases between them. Per germline, CDR1 LGHNA and CDR2 YNFKEQ. The CDR3 runs to 15 residues. This CDR3 reads CASSQLRPPGVEQFF. DNA of the CDR3: TGTGCCAGCAGCCAACTACGGCCGCCGGGGGTTGAGCAGTTCTTC.

J is TRBJ2-7 and V is TRBV20-1, with 8 bases identical to TRBD2. Germline V gene sequence: CDR1 DFQATT, CDR2 SNEGSKA (reference sequence). CDR3 length equals 13 residues. Trimming took 3 bases from V and 9 from J; bases not matched to a gene: 10. In DNA form, the CDR3 reads TGCAGTGCTAGTTCAGCGGGAGATAGGGGGCAGTACTTC. This sequence encodes CSASSAGDRGQYF.

The genes are TRBV6-2 or TRBV6-3 and TRBJ2-1, with 8 bases matching TRBD1. Trimming at V came to 2 bases and at J to 6 bases, leaving 9 bases not matched to a gene. The CDR3 spans 16 residues. Germline lookup yields CDR1 MNHEY and CDR2 SVGEGT. CDR3 coding DNA: TGTGCCAGCAGTTACCCAGGACAGGGAAAAGGCAATGAGCAGTTCTTC. It encodes CASSYPGQGKGNEQFF.

The chain is built from TRBV2 and TRBJ2-2, with TRBD1 as a possible D gene (6 bases). The ends were cut back, 6 bases at V and 5 bases at J, with 10 bases in the middle. The CDR3 is made up of 13 amino acids. The germline CDR1 and CDR2 sequences are SNHLY and FYNNEI. The CDR3 loop is CASRDSPTGELFF. The CDR3 coding sequence is TGTGCCAGCAGGGACAGTCCGACCGGGGAGCTGTTTTTT.

The table lists this clone with a count of one. This chain uses TRBV7-9 with TRBJ1-4; possible D gene TRBD1, 6 bases. The CDR3 runs to 13 residues. V was pared by 5 bases and J by 7 bases, with 11 bases between. Per the germline V gene, CDR1 is SEHNR and CDR2 is FQNEAQ (reference sequence). The CDR3 is CASSQGWGEKLFF. The CDR3 DNA reads TGTGCCAGCAGCCAGGGGTGGGGTGAAAAACTGTTTTTT.